This section outlines one T cell receptor (beta chain) sequence together with its context. Its antigen is unknown. RNA was extracted with the RNeasy kit, and a quantity of about 0.45 to 1 ug was reverse transcribed using random hexamers. Via MiXCR, TCRdb re-called the immunoSEQ multiplex PCR reads, giving one row per CDR3 protein. This table holds about 300,000 distinct CDR3 sequences, 85% found once. This specimen comes from a study of CD8 T cells in Susac syndrome. Findings of the study overall: The study recognized that the number of individuals in its TCR sequencing and HLA analysis was relatively small.

The germline V gene encodes CDR1 SGDLS and CDR2 YYNGEE. The CDR3 runs 13 residues. Trimming took off 5 bases at V and 5 bases at J, with 10 bases between the two ends. V usage is TRBV9 and J usage is TRBJ2-2; D call uncertain. The specimen sequenced was CD8+ T cells from PBMCs. This clonotype was sampled from a human donor with multiple sclerosis. The CDR3 region is CASSLYETGELFF. CDR3 bases: TGTGCCAGCAGTCTCTATGAGACCGGGGAGCTGTTTTTT. Full variable domain (rest looked up from reference TRBV9 and TRBJ2-2): DSGVTQTPKHLITATGQRVTLRCSPRSGDLSVYWYQQSLDQGLQFLIQYYNGEERAKGNILERFSAQQFPDLHSELNLSSLELGDSALYFCASSLYETGELFFGEGSRLTVL.